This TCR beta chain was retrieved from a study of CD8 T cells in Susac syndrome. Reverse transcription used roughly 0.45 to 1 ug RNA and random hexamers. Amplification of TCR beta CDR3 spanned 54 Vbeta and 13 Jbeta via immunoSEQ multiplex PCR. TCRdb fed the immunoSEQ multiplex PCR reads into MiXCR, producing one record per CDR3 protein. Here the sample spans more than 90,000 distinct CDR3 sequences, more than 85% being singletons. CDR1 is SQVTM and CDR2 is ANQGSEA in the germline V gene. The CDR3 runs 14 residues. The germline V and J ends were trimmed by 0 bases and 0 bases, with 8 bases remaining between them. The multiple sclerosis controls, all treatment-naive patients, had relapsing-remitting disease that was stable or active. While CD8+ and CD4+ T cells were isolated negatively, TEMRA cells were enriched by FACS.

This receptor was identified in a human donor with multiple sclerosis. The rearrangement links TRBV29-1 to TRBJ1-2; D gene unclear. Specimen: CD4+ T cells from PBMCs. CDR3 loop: CSVEDRTANYGYTF. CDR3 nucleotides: TGCAGCGTTGAAGATCGAACAGCTAACTATGGCTACACCTTC.